This T cell receptor (beta chain) was identified in a study of regulatory T cells in long-lasting Graves disease. The germline CDR1 and CDR2 sequences are MNHEY and SMNVEV (reference sequence). This CDR3 contains 15 residues. V lost 1 base to trimming and J lost 10 bases, with 14 bases between them. Library construction for TCR beta used iRepertoire HTBI primers and Arm-PCR of CDR3 regions. TCRdb reprocessed the multiplex PCR reads with MiXCR, giving one entry per CDR3 protein. Of under 450,000 distinct CDR3 sequences detected, about 16% appear once; the ten largest clones hold 20% to 25%. This clonotype was recorded a few times. Indicated time point: newly diagnosed GD, antithyroid drugs for less than 3 months. Following extraction of RNA from PBMCs, that RNA was used to make the TCR library. A further study also used this sample, focusing on T cells in Graves' hyperthyroidism and ophthalmopathy. In that study: Blood shared most expanded thyroid clonotypes above 0.001. Ophthalmopathy was identified by the model a median around 6 months ahead of onset.

The J gene is TRBJ2-6, the V gene TRBV27; no clear D gene. The material was peripheral blood mononuclear cells (PBMCs), obtained at new diagnosis, from a patient treated with antithyroid drugs. The sequence came from a woman aged 18-35 years with Graves disease. The CDR3: CASSLFRSYLNVLTF. The CDR3 DNA reads TGTGCCAGCAGTTTATTCAGGTCCTACCTAAACGTCCTGACTTTC.